The clone carrying this T cell receptor beta chain has only a few counts. The antigen remains undetermined. This record comes from a study of beta chain features in type 1 diabetes. Overall study results and limits: Reads derived from cDNA could over-represent cells showing high TCR expression. Naive, central memory and Treg TCRB repertoires seemed to resemble each other more closely in patients than they did in healthy donors. Shortening of TCRB CDR3s, moderate but significant, appeared in all four CD4+ subsets of Type 1 diabetes patients.

Trimming at V came to 0 bases and at J to 8 bases, leaving 7 bases not matched to a gene. CDR1 is KGHSH and CDR2 is LQKENI in the germline V gene. CDR3 length: 15 amino acids. Reverse transcribing all isolated RNA meant expressed TCRB transcripts were sequenced. Method: immunoSEQ multiplex PCR; TCRdb's copy keeps in-frame clones and lacks some. The sample holds approximately 360,000 clones, over 9.5% seen once. A sort by CD45RO/CCR7/CD25/CD127/CD95/CD27 yielded CD4+ naive, central memory, regulatory and stem cell-like memory cells. This chain uses TRBV18 with TRBJ2-3; 8 bases map to TRBD2. The TCR sequence derives from a woman under 30 with type 1 diabetes. The material sequenced was naive CD4+ T cells from blood. The CDR3 coding sequence is TGTGCCAGCTCACCACCCGCGGGAGGATTGGCTACGCAGTATTTT. This sequence encodes CASSPPAGGLATQYF.